Reported below is one T cell receptor beta chain. Its specificity is unknown. The sample comes from a study of cytomegalovirus exposure and HLA in healthy donors. The CDR3 covers 12 residues. Per germline, CDR1 SGHTA and CDR2 FQGNSA. V shed 6 bases and J shed 0 bases, with 6 bases lying between them. 13 Jbeta primers and 60 Vbeta primers were used for the PCR. Profiling relied on immunoSEQ multiplex PCR, and the TCRdb table lists in-frame clones only, not all of them. The data show about 110,000 clones, about 81% seen once. Study-wide results and caveats: Later analysis reportedly placed an Asian-associated ancestry cluster below the roughly 700-donor mean in N-insertions. The study put 150 to 200 TCR beta chains on its list as cytomegalovirus-associated. Reports indicate that TCR beta sequences accurately predicted the HLA-A and HLA-B alleles of most subjects.

V gene TRBV7-2 combines with J gene TRBJ2-7; D unclear. The clonotype originates from a male donor in good health and CMV-seropositive. The sequenced sample consisted of PBMCs. The CDR3 is CASSASSYEQYF. The DNA of the CDR3 is TGTGCCAGCAGTGCTAGCTCCTACGAGCAGTACTTC.